A selection of T cell receptor beta chains follows, all from one sample in a study of cytomegalovirus exposure and HLA in healthy donors. The table came from immunoSEQ multiplex PCR; TCRdb's copy has only in-frame clones and leaves some out. This table holds over 50,000 clones, around 92% found once. The sample comprised PBMCs. These receptors were obtained from a man younger than 40 in good health and CMV-seropositive. CDR3s include the opening cysteine and the closing phenylalanine or tryptophan. D genes are given only for firm matches.

J: TRBJ2-2; D: -; V: TRBV4-1; CDR3: CASSPRQLSNTGELFF
J: TRBJ1-1; D: TRBD1; V: TRBV7-2; CDR3: CASSYTGVNTEAFF
J: TRBJ2-7; D: TRBD2; V: TRBV7-9; CDR3: CASSPRPTSVPSYEQYF
J: TRBJ1-1; D: TRBD1; V: TRBV7-2; CDR3: CASSTTGAATEAFF
J: TRBJ1-2; D: TRBD1; V: TRBV7-9; CDR3: CASSVGTANYGYTF
J: TRBJ1-5; D: -; V: TRBV4-1; CDR3: CASSHRIGGNQPQHF
J: TRBJ2-7; D: TRBD1; V: TRBV15; CDR3: CATSRGLDRDYEQYF
J: TRBJ2-3; D: -; V: TRBV6-1; CDR3: CASSEWGADTQYF
J: TRBJ1-1; D: TRBD1; V: TRBV28; CDR3: CASSSWDRGRSTEAFF
J: TRBJ1-1; D: -; V: TRBV18; CDR3: CASSPDSSQVAFF
J: TRBJ2-7; D: TRBD1; V: TRBV6-1; CDR3: CASRKTGVGEYEQYF
J: TRBJ2-7; D: TRBD2; V: TRBV5-6; CDR3: CASSVTSGRARF
J: TRBJ2-2; D: TRBD2; V: TRBV7-6; CDR3: CASSLPAGEAGELFF
J: TRBJ2-7; D: -; V: TRBV7-9; CDR3: CASSLEEVSSYEQYF
J: TRBJ2-7; D: TRBD2; V: TRBV30; CDR3: CAWSLERDVGQYF
J: TRBJ2-1; D: -; V: TRBV5-1; CDR3: CASSRQDPSYNEQFF
J: TRBJ2-5; D: -; V: TRBV2; CDR3: CASSGFREEETQYF
J: TRBJ2-1; D: TRBD2; V: TRBV4-3; CDR3: CASSQDGSSGSYNEQFF
J: TRBJ2-1; D: -; V: TRBV6-5; CDR3: CASSTLGANEQFF
J: TRBJ2-2; D: -; V: TRBV15; CDR3: CATSRDNPSGELFF
J: TRBJ1-1; D: -; V: TRBV4-3; CDR3: CASSQDLDRTNTEAFF
J: TRBJ2-7; D: -; V: TRBV6-5; CDR3: CASSYFKSGDEQYF